This T cell receptor (beta chain) was profiled in a study of blood T cell repertoires in COVID-19. Sequenced by immunoSEQ multiplex PCR; TCRdb stores in-frame clones only, minus some. The repertoire includes roughly 260,000 clones, about nine tenths of them detected once, and approximately 2.5% sits in the top ten. V was pared by 1 base and J by 2 bases, with 26 bases between. Germline CDR1 reads SGDLS; CDR2 reads YYNGEE. The CDR3 has 20 amino acids. This chain connects TRBV9 to TRBJ2-3; a possible D gene is TRBD2 (6 bases). This TCR came from a person between 18 and 35 years old with COVID-19, enrolled during active disease. The source material was peripheral blood. The CDR3, as DNA: TGTGCCAGCAGCGTAAAAAGACTAGTCGGGAGACCGTATTCCACAGATACGCAGTATTTT. Protein: CASSVKRLVGRPYSTDTQYF.